The rows below give T cell receptor beta chains drawn from one sample of a study of blood T cell repertoires in COVID-19. Profiling relied on immunoSEQ multiplex PCR, and the TCRdb table lists in-frame clones only, not all of them. The sample has about 120,000 clones, approximately 82% seen once; the top ten hold about 3.7%. Sequencing was done on a sample of peripheral blood. These receptors were obtained from a woman aged 80 or over with acute or convalescent COVID-19. Each CDR3 is given with its conserved first and last residue. D genes are given only for firm matches. Rows give clone size only sometimes, using once, few, many, or a class for an expanded clone.

D	size	V	J	DNA	CDR3
TRBD2	-	TRBV5-1	TRBJ2-3	TGCGCCAGCAGCTTCTGGGGGACTAGCGGGGGCACAGATACGCAGTATTTT	CASSFWGTSGGTDTQYF
TRBD2	-	TRBV4-1	TRBJ2-3	TGCGCCAGCAGCACAGGACTAGCGGGGGGGCTGAATACGCAGTATTTT	CASSTGLAGGLNTQYF
-	-	TRBV4-3	TRBJ2-3	TGCGCCAGCAGCCCCCTGGCGGGGACAGCTGGAGATACGCAGTATTTT	CASSPLAGTAGDTQYF
-	-	TRBV4-1	TRBJ1-6	TGCGCCAGCAGCCCAGGGGACCCCCCAATCCTGAGCTCCTATAATTCACCCCTCCACTTT	CASSPGDPPILSSYNSPLHF
TRBD1	-	TRBV25-1	TRBJ1-2	TGTGCCAGCAGTGAATCGGGACAGGGAGTTAGGGGCTACACCTTC	CASSESGQGVRGYTF
-	-	TRBV28	TRBJ1-3	TGTGCCACCCTTACTAACCCGACTGGAAACACCATATATTTT	CATLTNPTGNTIYF
TRBD1	-	TRBV20-1	TRBJ1-1	TGCAGTGCTAGTTCGGGAGGGGGCTCTGAAGCTTTCTTT	CSASSGGGSEAFF
-	-	TRBV6-1	TRBJ2-7	TGTGCCAGCAGTGACGGGCAGGGCTACGAGCAGTACTTC	CASSDGQGYEQYF
-	-	TRBV11-2	TRBJ1-2	TGTGCCAGCAGTCCCGACAGGTCCTATGGCTACACCTTC	CASSPDRSYGYTF
TRBD2	-	TRBV19	TRBJ2-7	TGTGCCAGTAGTAACCAGCGGGACTTTCACGAGCAGTACTTC	CASSNQRDFHEQYF
TRBD2	once	TRBV27	TRBJ2-3	TGTGCCAGCAGTTTAGAAGGACTAGGGTTAGATACGCAGTATTTT	CASSLEGLGLDTQYF
TRBD2	-	TRBV29-1	TRBJ2-5	TGCAGCGTCAGACTTGCGGGGTACTTAGCGGGAGGGCGGGTGACCCAGTACTTC	CSVRLAGYLAGGRVTQYF
-	-	TRBV24-1	TRBJ2-3	TGTGCCACCAGTGACCCACTTGTAGATACGCAGTATTTT	CATSDPLVDTQYF
-	once	TRBV4-2	TRBJ2-5	TGTGCCAGCAGCCAAGATCGCGGGGAGACCCAGTACTTC	CASSQDRGETQYF
-	-	TRBV7-2	TRBJ1-6	TGTGCCAGCAGCTTCCGACCTACAGGGATGAGTGATTCACCCCTCCACTTT	CASSFRPTGMSDSPLHF
TRBD2	few	TRBV5-1	TRBJ2-7	TGCGCCAGCAGCTTGGGCGGGGGCTCCTACGAGCAGTACTTC	CASSLGGGSYEQYF
-	-	TRBV7-9	TRBJ1-2	TGTGCCAGCAGCTCCGCGGACACCGATAACCATGGCTACACCTTC	CASSSADTDNHGYTF